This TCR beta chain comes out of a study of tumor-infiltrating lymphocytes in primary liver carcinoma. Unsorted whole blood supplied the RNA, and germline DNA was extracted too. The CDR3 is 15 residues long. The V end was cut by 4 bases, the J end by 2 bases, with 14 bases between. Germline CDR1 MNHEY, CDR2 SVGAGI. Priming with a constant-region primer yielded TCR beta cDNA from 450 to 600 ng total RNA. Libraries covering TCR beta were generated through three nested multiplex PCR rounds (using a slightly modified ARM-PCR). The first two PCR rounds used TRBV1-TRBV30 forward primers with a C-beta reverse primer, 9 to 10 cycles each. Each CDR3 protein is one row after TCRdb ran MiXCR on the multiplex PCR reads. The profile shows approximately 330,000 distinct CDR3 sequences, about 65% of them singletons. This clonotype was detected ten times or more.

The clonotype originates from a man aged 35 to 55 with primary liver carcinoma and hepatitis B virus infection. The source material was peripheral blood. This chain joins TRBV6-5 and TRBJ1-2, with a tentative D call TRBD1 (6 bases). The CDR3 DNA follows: TGTGCCAGCAGTTCCTTGGGGGCGAAGAACTATGGCTACACCTTC. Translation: CASSSLGAKNYGYTF.